This T cell receptor (beta chain) was identified in a study of identical twins. Study findings and constraints: Cord blood beta clonotypes present at high abundance carried fewer insertions; no such pattern appeared in memory repertoires. Models predicted less out-of-frame TCR alpha sharing in monozygotic twins than was found. Analyses of zero insertions could be partly confounded by invariant MAIT and iNKT cells.

The CDR3 is 14 amino acids. V lost 6 bases, J lost 0 bases, and 12 bases lay in between. Per the germline V gene, CDR1 is SEHNR and CDR2 is FQNEAQ (reference sequence). A universal primer site came from template switching; cDNA carried unique molecular identifiers. TCRdb reanalysed the 5' RACE reads using MiXCR and keeps one entry per CDR3 protein. The top ten hold 2.5% to 3.5% of the sample, which has a few hundred thousand distinct CDR3 sequences, around 8% seen once. This clonotype was seen at least ten times. Antigen specificity is unknown. This sample also belongs to another study, concerning yellow fever vaccine responses in identical twins.

Sequenced material: CD8+ T cells sorted from blood. The TCR sequence derives from a woman aged 18-29 years in good health. The rearrangement joins TRBV7-9 to TRBJ2-7; D is possibly TRBD1 (5 bases). Written as DNA, the CDR3 is TGTGCCAGCAGTGGACACTCAACCTCCTACGAGCAGTACTTC. As protein: CASSGHSTSYEQYF.